This TCR beta chain was sequenced for a study of cytomegalovirus exposure and HLA in healthy donors. Whole-study results and caveats: Reportedly, TCR beta sequences accurately predicted HLA-A and HLA-B alleles in most subjects.

The CDR3 is 14 amino acids. CDR1 SGHTA and CDR2 FQGNSA come from the germline V gene. V lost 5 bases and J lost 1, with 9 bases in between. With regard to this clone: Its matching antigen is unknown.

The PCR used 60 Vbeta and 13 Jbeta primers. The data were produced by immunoSEQ multiplex PCR, yet TCRdb's version contains in-frame clones alone and is incomplete. The sample holds around 120,000 clones; about 79% are singletons and the top ten take roughly 2.5%. Sequencing used PBMCs. This TCR derives from a man aged 50-60 years in good health and CMV-seropositive. This chain joins TRBV7-2 and TRBJ2-1; D not certain. The CDR3 nucleotides read TGTGCCAGCAGCCCCAACTTTTCCTACAATGAGCAGTTCTTC. Translated, it gives CASSPNFSYNEQFF.